The rows below give T cell receptor beta chains drawn from one sample of a study of T-cell memory formation after mild COVID-19. From the 5' RACE reads, TCRdb called clonotypes with MiXCR, one entry per CDR3 protein. The data contain hundreds of thousands of distinct CDR3 sequences, about a sixth of them singletons. The sample comprised PBMCs or a T cell subset sorted from them (not recorded which). The receptors stem from an adult woman who had mild COVID-19 (a few samples of this study predate the infection). Cell type and time point are not known. Both conserved end residues are part of each CDR3. Fields, in order: D gene, V gene, J gene, clone size, CDR3 protein, CDR3 DNA. D genes are given only for firm matches. The size field is filled for only some rows; it gives once, few, many or a size class.

d_gene: .; v_gene: TRBV21-1; j_gene: TRBJ2-2; abundance: .; CDR3aa: CASSKAPVYTGELFF; CDR3nt: TGTGCCAGCAGCAAAGCGCCCGTCTACACCGGGGAGCTGTTTTTT
d_gene: .; v_gene: TRBV6-5; j_gene: TRBJ1-5; abundance: .; CDR3aa: CASSTDVGQPQHF; CDR3nt: TGTGCCAGCAGTACCGACGTGGGACAGCCCCAGCATTTT
d_gene: TRBD1; v_gene: TRBV5-4; j_gene: TRBJ2-5; abundance: .; CDR3aa: CASSPGQAQETQYF; CDR3nt: TGTGCCAGCAGCCCAGGACAGGCCCAAGAGACCCAGTACTTC
d_gene: .; v_gene: TRBV25-1; j_gene: TRBJ2-2; abundance: .; CDR3aa: CASSELGRAAGELFF; CDR3nt: TGTGCCAGCAGTGAACTTGGCAGGGCCGCCGGGGAGCTGTTTTTT
d_gene: .; v_gene: TRBV5-6; j_gene: TRBJ1-1; abundance: few; CDR3aa: CASSLFGGPAFF; CDR3nt: TGTGCCAGCAGCTTGTTCGGGGGGCCAGCTTTCTTT
d_gene: TRBD2; v_gene: TRBV5-6; j_gene: TRBJ2-2; abundance: .; CDR3aa: CASSLVRLAGDGGELFF; CDR3nt: TGTGCCAGCAGCTTGGTTCGGCTAGCGGGAGACGGCGGGGAGCTGTTTTTT
d_gene: .; v_gene: TRBV12-3/TRBV12-4; j_gene: TRBJ2-5; abundance: many; CDR3aa: CASQRLLQETQYF; CDR3nt: TGTGCCAGCCAGAGGCTTTTACAAGAGACCCAGTACTTC
d_gene: TRBD1; v_gene: TRBV7-9; j_gene: TRBJ1-2; abundance: few; CDR3aa: CASSSKDRGTDGYTF; CDR3nt: TGTGCCAGCAGCTCCAAGGACAGGGGAACGGATGGCTACACCTTC
d_gene: TRBD1; v_gene: TRBV5-1; j_gene: TRBJ1-2; abundance: many; CDR3aa: CASSLGGTAYGYTF; CDR3nt: TGCGCCAGCAGCTTGGGGGGGACAGCCTATGGCTACACCTTC
d_gene: .; v_gene: TRBV30; j_gene: TRBJ2-1; abundance: .; CDR3aa: CAWTPVGGQFF; CDR3nt: TGTGCCTGGACCCCGGTCGGGGGGCAGTTCTTC
d_gene: .; v_gene: TRBV9; j_gene: TRBJ2-1; abundance: .; CDR3aa: CASSDAPGSKAYNEQFF; CDR3nt: TGTGCCAGCAGCGATGCGCCCGGGAGTAAAGCCTACAATGAGCAGTTCTTC
d_gene: .; v_gene: TRBV12-3/TRBV12-4; j_gene: TRBJ2-1; abundance: few; CDR3aa: CASSSMGYTNEQFF; CDR3nt: TGTGCCAGCAGCTCAATGGGATATACAAATGAGCAGTTCTTC
d_gene: .; v_gene: TRBV20-1; j_gene: TRBJ1-3; abundance: .; CDR3aa: CSARGQLGNTIYF; CDR3nt: TGCAGTGCTAGAGGGCAGCTTGGAAACACCATATATTTT
d_gene: .; v_gene: TRBV3-1; j_gene: TRBJ2-7; abundance: few; CDR3aa: CASSTRGVEGNEQYF; CDR3nt: TGTGCCAGCAGCACCCGGGGAGTGGAGGGGAACGAGCAGTACTTC
d_gene: TRBD1; v_gene: TRBV7-2; j_gene: TRBJ1-3; abundance: .; CDR3aa: CASSLEGQRNTIYF; CDR3nt: TGTGCCAGCAGCTTAGAGGGACAGCGAAACACCATATATTTT
d_gene: .; v_gene: TRBV7-9; j_gene: TRBJ2-2; abundance: .; CDR3aa: CASSLDYRPDGELFF; CDR3nt: TGTGCCAGCAGCTTAGATTACCGTCCCGATGGGGAGCTGTTTTTT
d_gene: .; v_gene: TRBV12-3/TRBV12-4; j_gene: TRBJ2-2; abundance: few; CDR3aa: CASARGPGELFF; CDR3nt: TGTGCCAGCGCCCGCGGGCCCGGGGAGCTGTTTTTT
d_gene: .; v_gene: TRBV27; j_gene: TRBJ2-2; abundance: .; CDR3aa: CASSSFGELFF; CDR3nt: TGTGCCAGCAGTTCGTTCGGGGAGCTGTTTTTT
d_gene: .; v_gene: TRBV29-1; j_gene: TRBJ1-2; abundance: .; CDR3aa: CSVDSPNYGYTF; CDR3nt: TGCAGCGTCGACAGTCCCAACTATGGCTACACCTTC
d_gene: .; v_gene: TRBV9; j_gene: TRBJ1-6; abundance: .; CDR3aa: CASSVASSPLHF; CDR3nt: TGTGCCAGCAGCGTAGCGAGCTCACCCCTCCACTTT
d_gene: .; v_gene: TRBV11-2; j_gene: TRBJ2-5; abundance: .; CDR3aa: CATRLGNPTYQETQYF; CDR3nt: TGTGCCACTCGGCTAGGGAACCCCACATACCAAGAGACCCAGTACTTC
d_gene: TRBD1; v_gene: TRBV9; j_gene: TRBJ2-3; abundance: .; CDR3aa: CASSPGGTGGTDTQYF; CDR3nt: TGTGCCAGCAGCCCCGGGGGGACAGGGGGCACAGATACGCAGTATTTT
d_gene: .; v_gene: TRBV12-3/TRBV12-4; j_gene: TRBJ1-1; abundance: .; CDR3aa: CASRLRTEAFF; CDR3nt: TGTGCCAGCAGGTTGCGCACTGAAGCTTTCTTT
d_gene: .; v_gene: TRBV9; j_gene: TRBJ2-3; abundance: .; CDR3aa: CASGWPGRDTQYF; CDR3nt: TGTGCCAGCGGTTGGCCGGGACGAGATACGCAGTATTTT
d_gene: TRBD1; v_gene: TRBV9; j_gene: TRBJ2-1; abundance: few; CDR3aa: CASSGRTGFPEQFF; CDR3nt: TGTGCCAGCAGCGGGCGGACAGGGTTCCCTGAGCAGTTCTTC
d_gene: TRBD2; v_gene: TRBV6-2/TRBV6-3; j_gene: TRBJ2-1; abundance: few; CDR3aa: CASSYSTGLAGGLYNEQFF; CDR3nt: TGTGCCAGCAGTTACTCTACGGGACTAGCGGGAGGATTATACAATGAGCAGTTCTTC
d_gene: TRBD2; v_gene: TRBV18; j_gene: TRBJ2-7; abundance: .; CDR3aa: CASSPPGTSVYEQYF; CDR3nt: TGTGCCAGCAGCCCGCCCGGGACTAGCGTCTACGAGCAGTACTTC
d_gene: TRBD1; v_gene: TRBV12-3/TRBV12-4; j_gene: TRBJ1-1; abundance: .; CDR3aa: CASSSQGGWEAFF; CDR3nt: TGTGCCAGCAGTTCCCAGGGGGGGTGGGAAGCTTTCTTT
d_gene: .; v_gene: TRBV7-2; j_gene: TRBJ2-1; abundance: .; CDR3aa: CASSLERWEQFF; CDR3nt: TGTGCCAGCAGCCTCGAGAGATGGGAGCAGTTCTTC
d_gene: .; v_gene: TRBV4-3; j_gene: TRBJ1-5; abundance: few; CDR3aa: CASSQDRTGDNQPQHF; CDR3nt: TGCGCCAGCAGCCAAGATAGGACGGGTGACAATCAGCCCCAGCATTTT
d_gene: .; v_gene: TRBV5-1; j_gene: TRBJ1-1; abundance: many; CDR3aa: CASSPRTGNTEAFF; CDR3nt: TGCGCCAGCAGCCCGAGGACGGGGAACACTGAAGCTTTCTTT
d_gene: .; v_gene: TRBV7-9; j_gene: TRBJ2-3; abundance: .; CDR3aa: CASRSGGLGSTQYF; CDR3nt: TGTGCCAGCAGGTCCGGGGGCCTTGGGTCTACGCAGTATTTT
d_gene: .; v_gene: TRBV6-5; j_gene: TRBJ2-7; abundance: .; CDR3aa: CASSYGGVGSYEQYF; CDR3nt: TGTGCCAGCAGTTACGGCGGGGTTGGGTCCTACGAGCAGTACTTC
d_gene: .; v_gene: TRBV3-1; j_gene: TRBJ1-1; abundance: .; CDR3aa: CASKGTGGAFF; CDR3nt: TGTGCCAGCAAGGGAACTGGGGGAGCTTTCTTT
d_gene: TRBD1; v_gene: TRBV4-2; j_gene: TRBJ1-5; abundance: few; CDR3aa: CASSQDWTGKGQPQHF; CDR3nt: TGTGCCAGCAGCCAAGATTGGACAGGGAAGGGTCAGCCCCAGCATTTT
d_gene: TRBD1; v_gene: TRBV7-9; j_gene: TRBJ1-1; abundance: .; CDR3aa: CASSLVGVQGYTEAFF; CDR3nt: TGTGCCAGCAGCTTAGTCGGGGTACAGGGGTACACTGAAGCTTTCTTT
d_gene: .; v_gene: TRBV7-9; j_gene: TRBJ1-6; abundance: few; CDR3aa: CASSYRDGPNSPLHF; CDR3nt: TGTGCCAGCAGCTACAGAGACGGGCCAAATTCACCCCTCCACTTT
d_gene: TRBD2; v_gene: TRBV3-1; j_gene: TRBJ2-7; abundance: few; CDR3aa: CASSQGRGGSAYEQYF; CDR3nt: TGTGCCAGCAGCCAAGGGCGGGGCGGGAGTGCGTACGAGCAGTACTTC
d_gene: .; v_gene: TRBV15; j_gene: TRBJ2-4; abundance: .; CDR3aa: CATSRDRAGAVDIQYF; CDR3nt: TGTGCCACCAGCAGAGATCGGGCGGGTGCGGTGGACATTCAGTACTTC
d_gene: .; v_gene: TRBV7-2; j_gene: TRBJ1-5; abundance: .; CDR3aa: CASSLTGQGNQPQHF; CDR3nt: TGTGCCAGCAGCTTAACGGGACAAGGAAATCAGCCCCAGCATTTT
d_gene: .; v_gene: TRBV11-2; j_gene: TRBJ1-1; abundance: many; CDR3aa: CASSFDTGRAFF; CDR3nt: TGTGCCAGCAGCTTTGATACAGGGCGCGCTTTCTTT
d_gene: TRBD2; v_gene: TRBV9; j_gene: TRBJ2-1; abundance: .; CDR3aa: CASSRTSGEYNEQFF; CDR3nt: TGTGCCAGCAGCAGGACTAGCGGGGAGTACAATGAGCAGTTCTTC
d_gene: .; v_gene: TRBV2; j_gene: TRBJ2-7; abundance: .; CDR3aa: CASSDRQNYEQYF; CDR3nt: TGTGCCAGCAGTGACCGACAGAACTACGAGCAGTACTTC
d_gene: TRBD2; v_gene: TRBV20-1; j_gene: TRBJ2-7; abundance: .; CDR3aa: CSASSTSGGSYEQYF; CDR3nt: TGCAGTGCTAGTTCTACTAGCGGGGGCTCCTACGAGCAGTACTTC
d_gene: TRBD1; v_gene: TRBV7-2; j_gene: TRBJ2-3; abundance: many; CDR3aa: CASSSDRGTDTQYF; CDR3nt: TGTGCCAGCAGCTCGGACAGGGGCACAGATACGCAGTATTTT
d_gene: .; v_gene: TRBV5-5; j_gene: TRBJ1-4; abundance: .; CDR3aa: CASSLGRAATNEKLFF; CDR3nt: TGTGCCAGCAGCTTGGGCAGGGCGGCAACTAATGAAAAACTGTTTTTT
d_gene: TRBD1; v_gene: TRBV7-9; j_gene: TRBJ1-6; abundance: few; CDR3aa: CASRKGTGISPLHF; CDR3nt: TGTGCCAGCAGGAAGGGGACAGGGATATCACCCCTCCACTTT
d_gene: .; v_gene: TRBV29-1; j_gene: TRBJ2-3; abundance: few; CDR3aa: CSVGRVRQDSTDTQYF; CDR3nt: TGCAGCGTCGGACGAGTGAGACAAGATAGCACAGATACGCAGTATTTT
d_gene: .; v_gene: TRBV5-5; j_gene: TRBJ2-5; abundance: few; CDR3aa: CASRPGTTETQYF; CDR3nt: TGTGCCAGCAGACCCGGGACGACGGAGACCCAGTACTTC
d_gene: TRBD2; v_gene: TRBV7-2; j_gene: TRBJ2-1; abundance: few; CDR3aa: CASSQLLAGGPYNEQFF; CDR3nt: TGTGCCAGCAGCCAACTACTAGCGGGAGGGCCTTACAATGAGCAGTTCTTC
d_gene: TRBD2; v_gene: TRBV29-1; j_gene: TRBJ2-1; abundance: many; CDR3aa: CSVEGGSGRAGNEQFF; CDR3nt: TGCAGCGTTGAAGGAGGTAGCGGGAGGGCCGGCAATGAGCAGTTCTTC
d_gene: .; v_gene: TRBV12-3/TRBV12-4; j_gene: TRBJ2-7; abundance: .; CDR3aa: CASSLGARRIEQYF; CDR3nt: TGTGCCAGCAGTTTAGGGGCTCGGAGGATCGAGCAGTACTTC
d_gene: TRBD1; v_gene: TRBV7-2; j_gene: TRBJ1-1; abundance: .; CDR3aa: CASSFAGGWGTEAFF; CDR3nt: TGTGCCAGCAGCTTTGCAGGGGGCTGGGGAACTGAAGCTTTCTTT
d_gene: TRBD1; v_gene: TRBV20-1; j_gene: TRBJ1-6; abundance: .; CDR3aa: CSARDDRGSYNSPLHF; CDR3nt: TGCAGTGCTAGAGATGACAGGGGCTCCTATAATTCACCCCTCCACTTT
d_gene: .; v_gene: TRBV2; j_gene: TRBJ1-6; abundance: .; CDR3aa: CASNLDGRDSPLHF; CDR3nt: TGTGCCAGCAACTTGGACGGCCGGGATTCACCCCTCCACTTT
d_gene: .; v_gene: TRBV7-2; j_gene: TRBJ1-4; abundance: .; CDR3aa: CASSPLSGANEKLFF; CDR3nt: TGTGCCAGCAGCCCCCTCTCAGGGGCTAATGAAAAACTGTTTTTT
d_gene: .; v_gene: TRBV5-1; j_gene: TRBJ1-2; abundance: .; CDR3aa: CASSLTGTSRADGYTF; CDR3nt: TGCGCCAGCAGCTTGACAGGGACTTCGAGAGCTGATGGCTACACCTTC
d_gene: TRBD1; v_gene: TRBV27; j_gene: TRBJ2-2; abundance: .; CDR3aa: CASGYGTGVGELFF; CDR3nt: TGTGCCAGCGGTTACGGGACAGGGGTCGGGGAGCTGTTTTTT
d_gene: .; v_gene: TRBV7-7; j_gene: TRBJ2-3; abundance: once; CDR3aa: CDSSLKAWDTQYF; CDR3nt: TGTGATAGCAGCTTGAAAGCATGGGATACGCAGTATTTT
d_gene: .; v_gene: TRBV20-1; j_gene: TRBJ2-1; abundance: .; CDR3aa: CSANRGRGFYNEQFF; CDR3nt: TGCAGTGCCAACAGGGGCCGGGGGTTCTACAATGAGCAGTTCTTC